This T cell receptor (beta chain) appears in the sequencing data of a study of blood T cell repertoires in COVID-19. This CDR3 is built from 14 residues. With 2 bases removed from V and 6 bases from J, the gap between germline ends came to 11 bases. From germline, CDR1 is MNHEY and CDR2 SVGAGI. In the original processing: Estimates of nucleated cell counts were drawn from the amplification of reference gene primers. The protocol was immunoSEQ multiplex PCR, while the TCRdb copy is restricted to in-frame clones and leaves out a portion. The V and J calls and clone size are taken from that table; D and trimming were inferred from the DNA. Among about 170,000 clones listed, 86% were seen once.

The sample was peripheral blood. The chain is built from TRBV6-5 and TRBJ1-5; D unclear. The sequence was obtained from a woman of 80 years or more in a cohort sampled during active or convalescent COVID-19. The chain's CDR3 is CASSYERVVQPQHF. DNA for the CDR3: TGTGCCAGCAGTTACGAGCGGGTAGTTCAGCCCCAGCATTTT.